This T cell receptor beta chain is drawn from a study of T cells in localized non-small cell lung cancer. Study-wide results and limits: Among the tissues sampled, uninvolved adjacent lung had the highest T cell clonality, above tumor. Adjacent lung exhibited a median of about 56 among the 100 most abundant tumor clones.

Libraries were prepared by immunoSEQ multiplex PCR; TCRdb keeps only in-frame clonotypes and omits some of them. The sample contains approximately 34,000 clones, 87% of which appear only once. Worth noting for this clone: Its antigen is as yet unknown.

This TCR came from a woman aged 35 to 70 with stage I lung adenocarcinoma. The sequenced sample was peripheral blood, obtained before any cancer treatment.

CDR3 coding DNA: TGCGCCAGCAGCTTGGATTATGTGGGGGTCTATGGCTACACCTTC. Encoded protein: CASSLDYVGVYGYTF. The chain employs TRBV5-1 and TRBJ1-2, with D possibly being TRBD1 (5 bases). Deletions cut 0 bases from V and 4 bases from J, with 13 bases between. The germline V gene has CDR1 SGHRS and CDR2 YFSETQ. The CDR3 sequence is 15 residues long. The full variable domain, rest sourced from reference TRBV5-1 and TRBJ1-2, is KAGVTQTPRYLIKTRGQQVTLSCSPISGHRSVSWYQQTPGQGLQFLFEYFSETQRNKGNFPGRFSGRQFSNSRSEMNVSTLELGDSALYLCASSLDYVGVYGYTFGSGTRLTVV.